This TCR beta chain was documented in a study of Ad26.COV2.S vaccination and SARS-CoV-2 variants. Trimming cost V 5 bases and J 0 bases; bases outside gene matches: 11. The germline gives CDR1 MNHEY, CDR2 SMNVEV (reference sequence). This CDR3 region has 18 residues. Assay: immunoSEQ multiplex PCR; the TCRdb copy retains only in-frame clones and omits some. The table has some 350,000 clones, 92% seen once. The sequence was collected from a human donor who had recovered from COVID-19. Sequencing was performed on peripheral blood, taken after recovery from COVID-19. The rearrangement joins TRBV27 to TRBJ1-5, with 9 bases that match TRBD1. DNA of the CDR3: TGTGCCAGCAGTCCCTCCGGGACAGGGAGCTATAGCAATCAGCCCCAGCATTTT. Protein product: CASSPSGTGSYSNQPQHF.